This T cell receptor (beta chain) is drawn from a study of blood T cell repertoires in COVID-19. Whole-study context: T cells, B-cell-depleted T cells, or PBMCs provided the cDNA or gDNA that served as material.

The method was immunoSEQ multiplex PCR; TCRdb's version includes in-frame clones alone and lacks a portion of them. The sample consists of about 97,000 clones, about 85% of them appearing once. Trimming took off 5 bases at V and 1 base at J, with 3 bases between the two ends. CDR1 and CDR2 from the germline V gene are SGHRS and YFSETQ. CDR3 length: 12 amino acids. The V and J genes are TRBV5-1 and TRBJ2-2; unclear D gene. The receptor was derived from a woman aged 70-85 years with active or convalescent COVID-19. Source material: peripheral blood. The CDR3, as DNA: TGCGCCAGCAGACAGAACACCGGGGAGCTGTTTTTT. Its translation is CASRQNTGELFF.